This T cell receptor beta chain comes out of a study of T cell repertoires in cytomegalovirus infection. Study-level information: Public TCR beta signatures were indicative of both CMV infection and a matching HLA type.

This CDR3 has 16 residues. J was trimmed by 4 bases and V by 2 bases; bases with no gene match: 7. CDR1 ENHRY and CDR2 SYGVKD come from the germline V gene. Using its own MiXCR run on the reads, TCRdb lists one record per CDR3 protein. The sample has under 850,000 distinct CDR3 sequences, 35% to 45% seen once; the top ten hold 2.5% to 3.5%. Whole-study findings and limits: People with CMV and the relevant HLA were identified by cumulative public TCR beta family frequency.

Details on this clonotype: Its antigen is as yet unknown.

This chain connects TRBV10-3 to TRBJ2-7, with 11 bases that match TRBD2. Sequenced sample: PBMCs. The sequence was obtained from a human donor in good health (CMV status not recorded). Some clones in this sample may be carry-over from other donors' samples. This CDR3 is CAISEVKLAGVYEQYF. In nucleotides, the CDR3 is TGTGCCATCAGTGAGGTCAAACTAGCGGGAGTATACGAGCAGTACTTC.